This T cell receptor (beta chain) was identified in a study of blood T cell repertoires in COVID-19. Study background: PBMCs, B-cell-depleted T cells, or T cells were the source of the cDNA or gDNA that made up the material.

V shed 4 bases and J shed 4 bases, with 13 bases lying between them. Per germline, CDR1 KGHDR and CDR2 SFDVKD. The CDR3 consists of 15 residues. Generated by immunoSEQ multiplex PCR, the TCRdb table keeps only in-frame clones and is missing some. The table has under 95,000 clones, 82% seen once. This TCR came from an elderly woman with acute or convalescent COVID-19. Input material: peripheral blood. The rearrangement uses TRBV24-1 and TRBJ2-1; D unclear. The CDR3 nucleotides are TGTGCCACCAGTGACACCGCAGTGTTATACAATGAGCAGTTCTTC. This encodes CATSDTAVLYNEQFF.